Listed here is a single TCR beta chain. This receptor's antigen is unknown. Qualities for individual bases were not recorded, and no much larger clone is one base off. This sample stems from a study of human thymus T cells (dated by TCRdb to 2018 to 2021). Looking at the study overall: The study used seven to nine infant thymus samples plus four related peripheral blood samples to characterize TCR alpha and beta repertoires. The infant donors were about 6 to 244 days old, and the cohort included five to seven males and a couple of females.

Overall study results and their limits: Thymus samples yielded on average around 810,000 unique TCRB clonotypes, compared with some 83,000 from blood samples. V and J gene segment usage appeared biased in both thymic and peripheral blood repertoires.

From a lookup of the germline V gene (reference sequence), CDR1 and CDR2 are SEHNR and FQNEAQ. V has 3 bases trimmed and J has 5 bases trimmed; junction bases matching no gene number 3. Measured from the cysteine to the phenylalanine, the CDR3 is 15 residues long. The entry retains the CDR3 DNA only, 45 bases that are in frame from base 1. Using the immunoSEQ multiplex PCR assay, the TCRB and TCRAD loci were amplified from a standardized quantity of quality-controlled genomic DNA. The amplicons covered the V(D)J region and were long enough to include the CDR3 and to identify the V and J genes. The commercial immunoSEQ service was used to sequence amplicons on an Illumina platform. Per the authors' processing: Primer bias and sequencing errors were corrected as previously described, and TCRAD and TCRB definitions were based on the IMGT database. immunoSEQ Analyzer 3.0 and VDJTools were used for repertoire analysis, which covered basic statistics, V/J segment usage, diversity estimates, rarefaction and pairwise overlap. To estimate diversity, the Chao1, ChaoE, Efron-Thisted, Shannon and inverse Simpson indices were applied, and diversity was also estimated on datasets down-sampled to the smallest sample. Repertoire overlap was determined by strict matching of CDR3 nucleotide sequence, V gene and J gene, and Jaccard-based multidimensional scaling clustering was applied. This immuneACCESS table, as held by TCRdb, lists in-frame sequences with V and J called but not all clones. Of the missing ones, under half trace to an unresolved V gene in checked studies; the others have no known cause. Clonal size and the V and J genes are those of that table, whereas D and trimming came from the DNA. This sample lists about 46,000 clones; just under 95% were detected once. 0.15% to 0.2% of the sample comes from the top ten.

Immunologically healthy infants undergoing open corrective cardiac surgery for congenital heart defects in Finland were used as donors. During surgery, a small about 0.45-1 mL aliquot of peripheral blood was collected from four of the eight donors. For the blood samples, genomic DNA was extracted from all available leukocytes instead of from a set number of cells. ACK lysis buffer was used to remove erythrocytes from the blood, and the remaining leukocytes were kept as pellets at -70 degrees C. A QIAsymphony instrument was used to extract genomic DNA from the frozen cell pellets. The sequence derives from a girl in the first two years of life with a congenital heart defect but otherwise immunologically healthy. The receptor chain draws on TRBV7-9 and TRBJ2-1, with 11 junctional bases fitting TRBD2. The sample comprised blood. The base sequence is TGTGCCAGCAGCTTTTCGGGACTAGCGGACAATGAGCAGTTCTTC. It specifies CASSFSGLADNEQFF.